This TCR beta chain was documented in a study of response to subunit inactivated influenza vaccine. Notes on the study in general: Only a handful of new T cells, the authors suggested, are recruited with each seasonal influenza vaccination.

V lost 1 base to trimming and J lost 3 bases, with 10 bases between them. This CDR3 spans 14 amino acids. Germline V gene sequence: CDR1 SQVTM, CDR2 ANQGSEA. TCRdb re-called the RT-PCR reads with MiXCR, one entry per CDR3 protein. Seen here are just under 250,000 distinct CDR3 sequences, 9.5% to 15% observed once, and the top ten hold roughly 7.7%. This clonotype came up many times. The antigen remains unidentified. This chain connects TRBV29-1 to TRBJ2-1; no firm D call. This TCR came from a man in his fifties who received an inactivated influenza vaccine. The sample here was non-naive T cells sorted from PBMCs, taken 14 to 15 days before vaccination. In DNA, the CDR3 is TGCAGCGTTGAAGGGGGAACAGTCTACAATGAGCAGTTCTTC. Residues: CSVEGGTVYNEQFF.